Reported below is one T cell receptor (beta chain). Produced via immunoSEQ multiplex PCR; TCRdb's table is partial and in-frame only. The sample carries about 180,000 clones, roughly 85% recorded once. This entry comes from a study of blood T cell repertoires in COVID-19. The overall study: Samples representing acute and convalescent COVID-19 were sourced from the United States, Italy and Spain.

Sequencing used peripheral blood. The receptor was isolated from a man between 60 and 75 years old with acute or convalescent COVID-19.

This CDR3 reads CASSFSGLPATAQYF. The CDR3 coding sequence is TGTGCCAGCAGTTTTTCGGGACTACCGGCAACCGCGCAGTATTTT. The chain has TRBV27 and TRBJ2-3; 7 bases are shared with TRBD2. V lost 3 bases and J lost 10; bases outside the gene matches: 13. The germline gives CDR1 MNHEY, CDR2 SMNVEV (reference sequence). The CDR3 is 15 amino acids.